This TCR beta chain was obtained from a study of memory CD4+ T cells and cytomegalovirus serostatus. The sort gate was single viable CD3+CD4+CD8-CD45RO+ cells for memory CD4+ T cells. The sample holds a few counts of this clone. The data were produced by immunoSEQ multiplex PCR, yet TCRdb's version contains in-frame clones alone and is incomplete. In the table there are about 56,000 clones, 70% to 80% of which are singletons. V lost 5 bases and J 5 bases, leaving 12 bases between the germline ends. CDR3 size: 14 residues. The V gene's germline CDR1 is MNHNS and CDR2 SASEGT. Sequencing was done on a sample of memory CD4+ T cells from blood. The clonotype was recovered from an adult in good health and CMV-seropositive. The chain carries TRBV6-1 and TRBJ2-2; possibly TRBD1 for D (6 bases). The CDR3 coding sequence is TGTGCCAGCAGTCGGATAAGGGGGACCGGGGAGCTGTTTTTT. It translates to CASSRIRGTGELFF.